This TCR beta chain was sequenced for a study of shared clonotypes between healthy human individuals (dated by TCRdb to 2019 to 2021). Some background on the complete study: The cohort comprised two women and three men aged 18 to 49 years. For each donor, three plates each were used for CD4 naive and CD4 memory, two plates were used for CD8 naive, and one plate was used for CD8 memory. To estimate repertoire size and how much clonotypes are shared between individuals, the study performed deep sequencing of blood TCR repertoires from about five healthy adults. Libraries were prepared and TCR repertoires were sequenced by different laboratories using diverse techniques, in order to increase sequencing depth and limit assay-specific biases. Leukapheresis yielded between about 0.94 and 8.9 billion PBMCs per donor.

Using the deep immunoSEQ assay, multiplex PCR amplified TCR CDR3 regions from genomic DNA. Genomic DNA extracted from each cell subset was distributed evenly over all wells of several immunoSEQ 96-well plates, and each plate served as one replicate. For sorted subsets, approximately 200 ng of genomic DNA, equivalent to tens of thousands of T cell genomes, went into each replicate PCR. Purified libraries were quantified with a Qubit 3.0 fluorometer, sized on a Bioanalyzer 2100, and re-quantified with the KAPA Library Quantification kit. Every immunoSEQ 96-well plate was sequenced on a separate single-read 150-cycle Illumina NextSeq 550 flow cell. As for the authors' bioinformatics: Because the immunoSEQ output held only junctional sequences and lacked quality scores, the filtering could not match the filtering applied to full-length reads. To assign V/J genes and CDR3, sequences were annotated using PyIR, a Python wrapper for IgBLAST v1.9, with IMGT germline references. Reads were removed for weak V/J assignments (E-value above 1e-6), missing CDR3, stop codons, out-of-frame junctions, or ambiguous translated residues. V3J clonotypes were defined as sequences sharing an identical inferred V gene, J gene, and CDR3 amino acid sequence. Percentage overlap between repertoires was computed as shared unique clonotypes divided by the size of the smaller repertoire. Three approaches were used to assess repertoire richness: RTK rarefaction, the Chao1 estimator, and Recon v2.1 estimates of unobserved clonotypes. Generation probabilities were computed with OLGA for all TCRbeta clonotypes obtained by the gDNA method from a handful of donors. Here the immuneACCESS table is served through TCRdb, limited to in-frame sequences with V and J called. Missing clones are a known gap in these copies; in checked studies unresolved V genes cover under half, and the rest lacks a known reason. V, J and clone size reflect that table, while D and trimming were determined from the DNA. The sample table holds around 990,000 clones, of which 70% to 80% were seen once. Almost 0.9% of the sample comes from the top ten.

The paper's findings and limits, for the study overall: Rarefaction of sorted-subset datasets indicated incomplete sequencing despite the large sequencing depth. Pairwise subsampling led to the expectation that sequencing depth would affect the degree of clonotype sharing among donors. Sampling was restricted to blood, and TCR repertoires in tissues likely differ from the TCR repertoires found in blood. The small number of donors limited the genetic and exposure-history diversity represented. Approximately 5% of naive CD4, 3.5% of naive CD8, approximately 2% of memory CD4, and about 0.4% of memory CD8 clonotypes were shared across four donors. Larger estimated clonotype richness was generally found for naive subsets than for memory subsets. Compared with non-shared clonotypes, the clonotypes found in all four sorted-subset donors had higher generation probabilities.

Healthy HIV-negative adults with no recently reported acute infections or vaccinations were included as donors. Every donor was a Caucasian adult living in Nashville, Tennessee, USA. CD4+ T cells were enriched by magnetic negative selection; naive cells were then positively selected on CD45RA, and the negative fraction formed the memory subset. Blood was collected by leukapheresis, and PBMCs were isolated by Ficoll-Histopaque density gradient centrifugation and then cryopreserved in liquid nitrogen vapor phase. Analytical flow cytometry was used to check the purity and quantity of every magnetically sorted T cell population. Genomic DNA was isolated from each sorted fraction and quantified by UV absorbance on a Nanodrop 2000c. With regard to this clone: The specificity of this receptor is unknown. No much larger clonotype is one base removed from it; base qualities were not supplied.

Source material: memory CD4+ T cells from PBMCs. The sample's cell subset or site label is to be understood as: CD45RA-negative fraction. This clonotype was obtained from a man between 18 and 29 years old in good health. Some clones in this sample may be carry-over from other donors' samples.

The CDR3 region reads CASSPLRGGDDEQFF. The DNA is as follows: TGTGCCAGCAGCCCACTACGGGGAGGGGACGATGAGCAGTTCTTC. The chain is encoded by TRBV4-2 joined to TRBJ2-1, and TRBD2 aligns with 7 junction nucleotides. CDR1 and CDR2 were assigned from the germline V gene as LGHNA and YNFKEQ. The CDR3, from cysteine to phenylalanine, totals 15 residues. The retained sequence is limited to the CDR3, 45 bases, with the frame set at the first base. V ends up 4 bases short and J 8 bases short, with an unmatched junction base count of 11.